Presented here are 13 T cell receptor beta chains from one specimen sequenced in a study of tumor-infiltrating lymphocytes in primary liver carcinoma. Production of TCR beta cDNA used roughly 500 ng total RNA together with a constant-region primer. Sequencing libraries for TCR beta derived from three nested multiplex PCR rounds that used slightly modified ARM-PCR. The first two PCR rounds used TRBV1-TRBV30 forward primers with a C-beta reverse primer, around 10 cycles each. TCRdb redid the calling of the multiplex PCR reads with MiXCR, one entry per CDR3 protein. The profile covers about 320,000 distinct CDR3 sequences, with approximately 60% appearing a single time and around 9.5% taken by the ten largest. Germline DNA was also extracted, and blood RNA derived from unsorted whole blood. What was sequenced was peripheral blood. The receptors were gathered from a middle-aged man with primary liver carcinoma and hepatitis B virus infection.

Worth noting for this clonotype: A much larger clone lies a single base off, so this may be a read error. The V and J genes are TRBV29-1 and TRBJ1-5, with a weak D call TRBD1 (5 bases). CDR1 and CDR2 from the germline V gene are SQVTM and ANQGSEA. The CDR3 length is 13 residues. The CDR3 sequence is CSVGGVGDQPHHF. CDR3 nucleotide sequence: TGCAGCGTTGGTGGCGTAGGGGATCAGCCCCACCATTTT.

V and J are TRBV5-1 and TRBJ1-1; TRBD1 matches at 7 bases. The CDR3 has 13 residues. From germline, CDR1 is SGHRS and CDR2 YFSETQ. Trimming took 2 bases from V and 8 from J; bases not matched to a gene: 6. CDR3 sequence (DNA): TGCGCCAGCAGCTTAGGGACAGCAGGGGAAGCTTTCTTT. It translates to CASSLGTAGEAFF.

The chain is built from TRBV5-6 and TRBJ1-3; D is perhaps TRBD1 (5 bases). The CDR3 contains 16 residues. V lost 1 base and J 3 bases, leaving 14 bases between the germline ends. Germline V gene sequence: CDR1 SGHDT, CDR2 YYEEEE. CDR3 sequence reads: CASSLPGAGLGNTIYF. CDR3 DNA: TGTGCCAGCAGCTTGCCGGGTGCGGGGCTTGGAAACACCATATATTTT.

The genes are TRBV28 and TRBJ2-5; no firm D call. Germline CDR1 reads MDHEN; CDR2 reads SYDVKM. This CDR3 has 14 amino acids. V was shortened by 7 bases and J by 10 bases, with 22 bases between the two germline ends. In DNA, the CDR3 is TGTGCCAGCAACCTCGGGCAGGAGCTTGTGATCCAGTACTTC. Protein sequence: CASNLGQELVIQYF.

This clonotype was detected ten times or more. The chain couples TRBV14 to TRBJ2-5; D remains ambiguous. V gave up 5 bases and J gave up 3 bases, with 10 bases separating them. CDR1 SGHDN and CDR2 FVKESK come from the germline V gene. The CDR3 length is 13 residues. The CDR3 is CASSFDAEETQYF. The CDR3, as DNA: TGTGCCAGCAGCTTCGACGCCGAAGAGACCCAGTACTTC.

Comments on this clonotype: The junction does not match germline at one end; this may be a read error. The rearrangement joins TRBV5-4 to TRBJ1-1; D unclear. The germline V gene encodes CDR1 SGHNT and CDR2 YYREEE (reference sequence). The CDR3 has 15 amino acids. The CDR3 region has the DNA TGTGCCAGCAGCTTGGAACACGCCGGGGTGACTGTAGCTTTCTTT. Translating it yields CASSLEHAGVTVAFF.

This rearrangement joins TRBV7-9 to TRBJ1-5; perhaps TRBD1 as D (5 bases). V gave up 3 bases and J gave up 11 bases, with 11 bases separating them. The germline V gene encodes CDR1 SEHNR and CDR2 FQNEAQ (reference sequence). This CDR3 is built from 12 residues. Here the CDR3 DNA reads TGTGCCAGCAGCTTTACTGGAGGGGCCCAGCATTTT. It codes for CASSFTGGAQHF.

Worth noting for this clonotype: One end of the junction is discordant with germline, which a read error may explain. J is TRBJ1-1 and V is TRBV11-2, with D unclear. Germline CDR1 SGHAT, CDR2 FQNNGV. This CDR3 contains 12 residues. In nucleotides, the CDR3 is TGTACCAGCAGCCCTGGGGTTTCTGAGGCTTTCTTT. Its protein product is CTSSPGVSEAFF. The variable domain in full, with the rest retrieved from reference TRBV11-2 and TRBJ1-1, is EAGVAQSPRYKIIEKRQSVAFWCNPISGHATLYWYQQILGQGPKLLIQFQNNGVVDDSQLPKDRFSAERLKGVDSTLKIQPAKLEDSAVYLCTSSPGVSEAFFGQGTRLTVV.

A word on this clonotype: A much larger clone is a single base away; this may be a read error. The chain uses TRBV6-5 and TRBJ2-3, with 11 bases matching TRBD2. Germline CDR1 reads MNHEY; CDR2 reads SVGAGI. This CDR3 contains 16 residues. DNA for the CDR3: TGTGCCAGCAGTTACGGGGGGACTAGCGGCACAGATACGAAGTATTTT. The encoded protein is CASSYGGTSGTDTKYF.

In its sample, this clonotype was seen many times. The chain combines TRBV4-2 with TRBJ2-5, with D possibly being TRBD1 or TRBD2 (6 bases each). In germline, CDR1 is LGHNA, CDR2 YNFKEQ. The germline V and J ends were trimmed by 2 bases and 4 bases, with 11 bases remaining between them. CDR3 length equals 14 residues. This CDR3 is CASSQKEGGETQYF. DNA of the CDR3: TGTGCCAGCAGCCAAAAAGAGGGGGGAGAGACCCAGTACTTC.

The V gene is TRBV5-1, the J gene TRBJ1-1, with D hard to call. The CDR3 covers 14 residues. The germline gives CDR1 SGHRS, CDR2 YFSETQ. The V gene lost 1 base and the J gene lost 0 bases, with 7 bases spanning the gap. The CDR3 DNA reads TGCGCCAGCAGCTTGATTGACCTGAACACTGAAGCTTTCTTT. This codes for CASSLIDLNTEAFF. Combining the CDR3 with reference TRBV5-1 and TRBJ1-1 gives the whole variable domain KAGVTQTPRYLIKTRGQQVTLSCSPISGHRSVSWYQQTPGQGLQFLFEYFSETQRNKGNFPGRFSGRQFSNSRSEMNVSTLELGDSALYLCASSLIDLNTEAFFGQGTRLTVV.

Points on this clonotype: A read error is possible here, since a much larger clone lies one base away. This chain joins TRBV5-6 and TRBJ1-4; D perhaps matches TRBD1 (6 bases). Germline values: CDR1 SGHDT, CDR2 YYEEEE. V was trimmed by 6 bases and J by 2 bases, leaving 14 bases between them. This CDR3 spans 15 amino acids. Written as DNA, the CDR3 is TGTGCCAGCAACACTCCAGGGGCCACTAATGAAAAACTGTTTTTT. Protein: CASNTPGATNEKLFF.

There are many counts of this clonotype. In DNA form, the CDR3 reads TGTGCCATCATGAGGGGCACTAACTATGGCTACACCTTC. The encoded protein is CAIMRGTNYGYTF. This rearrangement joins TRBV10-3 to TRBJ1-2, with a tentative D call TRBD1 (5 bases). Germline V gene data show CDR1 as ENHRY and CDR2 as SYGVKD. The CDR3 runs 13 residues. The germline V and J ends were trimmed by 7 bases and 0 bases, with 9 bases remaining between them.